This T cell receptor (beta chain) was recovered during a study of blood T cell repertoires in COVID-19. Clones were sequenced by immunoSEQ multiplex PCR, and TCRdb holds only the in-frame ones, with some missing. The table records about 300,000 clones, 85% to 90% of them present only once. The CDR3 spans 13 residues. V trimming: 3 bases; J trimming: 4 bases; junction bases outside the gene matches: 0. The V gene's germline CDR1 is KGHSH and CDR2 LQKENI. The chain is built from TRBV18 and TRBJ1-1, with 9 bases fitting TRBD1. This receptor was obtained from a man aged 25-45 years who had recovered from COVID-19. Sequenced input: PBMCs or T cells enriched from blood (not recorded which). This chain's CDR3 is CASSPDRGTEAFF. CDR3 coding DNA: TGTGCCAGCTCACCGGACAGGGGCACTGAAGCTTTCTTT.